This T cell receptor beta chain was documented in a study of blood T cells in healthy people across ages. In its sample, this clonotype was seen a few times. For the second PCR, which ran for roughly 7 to 11 cycles, a sample-barcoded 5' primer and a J-beta primer mix were used. TCRdb recomputed calls from the 5' RACE reads with MiXCR, one row per CDR3 protein. The repertoire holds 800,000 or so distinct CDR3 sequences, approximately 25% seen once, with more than 3% in the top ten. This sample also belongs to another study, concerning T cells of mothers and their children. That source adds: Healthy Caucasian mothers, a few in number, and their six children were the donors.

The TCR comes from a boy aged 5 to 17 in good health. Input material: blood.

Written as DNA, the CDR3 is TGTGCCAGCAGTTTTGTCAGGGGAAGAATCAGCAATCAGCCCCAGCATTTT. Translation: CASSFVRGRISNQPQHF. The chain is built from TRBV28 and TRBJ1-5; TRBD1 might be the D (6 bases). CDR1 is MDHEN, CDR2 SYDVKM, per germline. The CDR3 has 17 amino acids. With 3 bases removed from V and 1 base from J, the gap between germline ends came to 16 bases.